The entry that follows covers one T cell receptor (beta chain) sequence. Antigen specificity is unknown. The sample is drawn from a study of CD8 T cells in Susac syndrome. General study points: Acknowledgment was made by the study that its TCR sequencing and HLA analysis involved a relatively small number of individuals.

TCR beta sequencing covered blood CD8+ and CD4+ T cells. Germline V gene data show CDR1 as SGHTA and CDR2 as FQGNSA. The J segment lost 0 bases and the V segment lost 7 bases, leaving 8 bases of the junction unmatched. The CDR3 runs to 15 residues. The authors reverse transcribed 0.5 to 1 ug RNA with random hexamers. A multiplex approach, immunoSEQ multiplex PCR, amplified TCR beta CDR3 across 54 Vbeta and 13 Jbeta. TCRdb reprocessed the immunoSEQ multiplex PCR reads with MiXCR, giving one entry per CDR3 protein. The table records roughly 200,000 distinct CDR3 sequences, 85% to 95% of them present only once.

Material: CD4+ T cells from PBMCs. This chain uses TRBV7-2 with TRBJ2-7; TRBD1 agrees at 8 bases. This clonotype was obtained from a human donor with multiple sclerosis. The CDR3 region has the DNA TGTGCCAGCACCCATTCAGGGGGCGGCTCCTACGAGCAGTACTTC. Its translation is CASTHSGGGSYEQYF.